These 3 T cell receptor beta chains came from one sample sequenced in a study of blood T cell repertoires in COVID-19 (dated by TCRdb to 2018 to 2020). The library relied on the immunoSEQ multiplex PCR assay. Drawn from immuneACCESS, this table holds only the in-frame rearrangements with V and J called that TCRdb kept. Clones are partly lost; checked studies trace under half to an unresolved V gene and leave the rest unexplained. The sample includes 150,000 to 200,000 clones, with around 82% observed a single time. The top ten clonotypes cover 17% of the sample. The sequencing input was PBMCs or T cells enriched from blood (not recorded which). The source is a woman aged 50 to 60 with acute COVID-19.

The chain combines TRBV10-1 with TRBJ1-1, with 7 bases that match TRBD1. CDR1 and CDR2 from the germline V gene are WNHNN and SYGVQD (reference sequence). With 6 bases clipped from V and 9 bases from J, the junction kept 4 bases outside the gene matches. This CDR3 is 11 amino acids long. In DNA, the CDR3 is TGCGCCAGCAGGGGGGACAGAAAAGCTTTCTTT. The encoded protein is CASRGDRKAFF.

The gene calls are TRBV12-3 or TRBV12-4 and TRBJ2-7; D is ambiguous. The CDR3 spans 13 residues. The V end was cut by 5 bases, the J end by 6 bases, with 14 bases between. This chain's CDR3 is CASSRSSAGEQYV. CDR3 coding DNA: TGTGCCAGCAGTCGCTCAAGCGCCGGCGAGCAGTACGTC.

The CDR3 coding sequence is TGTGCCAGCAAAGAAGGACAGAGCACAGATACGCAGTATTTT. Protein product: CASKEGQSTDTQYF. The V gene is TRBV28, the J gene TRBJ2-3; tentative D call: TRBD1 (6 bases). V was shortened by 7 bases and J by 0 bases, with 11 bases between the two germline ends. The CDR3 spans 14 residues. The germline V gene has CDR1 MDHEN and CDR2 SYDVKM.